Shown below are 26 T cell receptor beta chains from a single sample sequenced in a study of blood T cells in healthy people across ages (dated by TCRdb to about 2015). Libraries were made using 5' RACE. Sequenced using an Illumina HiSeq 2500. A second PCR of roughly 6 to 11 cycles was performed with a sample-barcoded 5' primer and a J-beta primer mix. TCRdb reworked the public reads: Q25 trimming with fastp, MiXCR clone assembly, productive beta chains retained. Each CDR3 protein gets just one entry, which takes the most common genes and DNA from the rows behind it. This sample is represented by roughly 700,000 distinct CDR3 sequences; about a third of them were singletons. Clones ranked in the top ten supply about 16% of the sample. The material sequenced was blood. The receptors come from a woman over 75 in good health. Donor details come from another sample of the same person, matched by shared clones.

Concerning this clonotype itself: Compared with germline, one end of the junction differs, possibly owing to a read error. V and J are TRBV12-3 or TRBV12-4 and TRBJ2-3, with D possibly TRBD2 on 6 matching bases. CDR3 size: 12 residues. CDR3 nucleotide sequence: TGTGCCAACAGTTCGGGACTGGATACGCAGTATTTT. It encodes CANSSGLDTQYF.

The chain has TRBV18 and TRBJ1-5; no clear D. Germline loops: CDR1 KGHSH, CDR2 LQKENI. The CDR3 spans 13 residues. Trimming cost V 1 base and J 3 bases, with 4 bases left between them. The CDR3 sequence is CASSPRNNQPQHF. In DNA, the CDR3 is TGTGCCAGCTCACCACGTAACAATCAGCCCCAGCATTTT.

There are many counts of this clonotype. The CDR3 sequence is CASSRAAGDSTDTQYF. CDR3 DNA: TGTGCCAGCTCCCGGGCAGCGGGCGATAGCACAGATACGCAGTATTTT. The V gene is TRBV6-5, the J gene TRBJ2-3; D is possibly TRBD2 (6 bases). CDR1 is MNHEY, CDR2 SVGAGI, per germline. The V and J ends lost 8 bases and 0 bases respectively, with 18 bases between them. The CDR3 runs 16 residues.

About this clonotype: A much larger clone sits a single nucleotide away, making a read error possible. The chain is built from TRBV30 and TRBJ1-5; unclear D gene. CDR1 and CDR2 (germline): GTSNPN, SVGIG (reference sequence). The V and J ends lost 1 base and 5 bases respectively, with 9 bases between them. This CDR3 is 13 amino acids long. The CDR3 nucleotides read TGTGCCTGGAGTGAGGGTTGGGATCAGCCCCAGCATTTT. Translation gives CAWSEGWDQPQHF. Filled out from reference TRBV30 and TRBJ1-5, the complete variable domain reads SQTIHQWPATLVQPVGSPLSLECTVEGTSNPNLYWYRQAAGRGLQLLFYSVGIGQISSEVPQNLSASRPQDRQFILSSKKLLLSDSGFYLCAWSEGWDQPQHFGDGTRLSIL.

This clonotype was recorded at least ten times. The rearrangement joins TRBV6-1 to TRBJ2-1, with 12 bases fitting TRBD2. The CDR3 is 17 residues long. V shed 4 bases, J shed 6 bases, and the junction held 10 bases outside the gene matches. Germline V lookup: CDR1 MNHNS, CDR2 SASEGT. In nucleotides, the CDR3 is TGTGCCAGCAGTGGAATACTCCTAGCGGGGGGGCCCAATGAGCAGTTCTTC. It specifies CASSGILLAGGPNEQFF.

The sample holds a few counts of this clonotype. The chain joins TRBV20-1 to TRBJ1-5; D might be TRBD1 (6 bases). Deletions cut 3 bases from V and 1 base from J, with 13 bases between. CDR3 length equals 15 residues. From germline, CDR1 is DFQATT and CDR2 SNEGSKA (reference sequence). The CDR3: CSASLGGASNQPQHF. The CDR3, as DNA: TGCAGTGCTAGCCTGGGGGGGGCGAGCAATCAGCCCCAGCATTTT.

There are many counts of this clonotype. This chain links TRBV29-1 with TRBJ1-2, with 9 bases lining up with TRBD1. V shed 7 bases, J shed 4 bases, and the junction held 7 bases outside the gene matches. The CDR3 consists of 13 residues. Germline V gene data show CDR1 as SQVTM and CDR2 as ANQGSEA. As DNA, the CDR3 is TGCAGCGCCGATCGGGGACAGGGCTATGGCTACACCTTC. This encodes CSADRGQGYGYTF.

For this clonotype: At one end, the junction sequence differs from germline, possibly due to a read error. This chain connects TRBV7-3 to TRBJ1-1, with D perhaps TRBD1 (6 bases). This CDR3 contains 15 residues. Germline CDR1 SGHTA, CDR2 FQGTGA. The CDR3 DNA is TGTGCCAGCAGCCCTGAGGGGGGTCTTAACACTGGAGCTTTCTTT. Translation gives CASSPEGGLNTGAFF.

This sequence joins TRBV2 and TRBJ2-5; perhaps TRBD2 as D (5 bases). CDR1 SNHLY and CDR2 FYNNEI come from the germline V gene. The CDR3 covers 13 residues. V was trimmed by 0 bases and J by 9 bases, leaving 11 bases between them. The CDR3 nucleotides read TGTGCCAGCAGTGAAGCGCTCGGGGTGGCCCAGTACTTC. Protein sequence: CASSEALGVAQYF.

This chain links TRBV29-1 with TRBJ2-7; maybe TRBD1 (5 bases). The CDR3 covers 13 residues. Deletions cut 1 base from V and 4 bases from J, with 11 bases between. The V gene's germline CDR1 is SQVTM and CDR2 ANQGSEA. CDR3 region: CSVEGQQAYEQYF. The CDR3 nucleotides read TGCAGCGTTGAAGGCCAACAGGCTTACGAGCAGTACTTC.

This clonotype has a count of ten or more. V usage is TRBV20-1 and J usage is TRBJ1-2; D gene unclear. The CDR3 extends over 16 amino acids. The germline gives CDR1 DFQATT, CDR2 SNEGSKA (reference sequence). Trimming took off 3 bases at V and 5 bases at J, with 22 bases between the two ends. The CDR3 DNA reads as TGCAGTGCTAGCCTCCGGACGGAGGGCTTGGGGTATGGCTACACCTTC. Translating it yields CSASLRTEGLGYGYTF.

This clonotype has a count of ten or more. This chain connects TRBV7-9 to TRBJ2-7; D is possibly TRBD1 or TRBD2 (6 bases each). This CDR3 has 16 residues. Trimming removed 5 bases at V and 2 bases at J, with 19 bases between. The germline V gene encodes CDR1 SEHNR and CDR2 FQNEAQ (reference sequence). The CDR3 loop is CASSISPPGAAYEQYF. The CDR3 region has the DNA TGTGCCAGCAGCATTTCTCCCCCGGGGGCTGCCTACGAGCAGTACTTC.

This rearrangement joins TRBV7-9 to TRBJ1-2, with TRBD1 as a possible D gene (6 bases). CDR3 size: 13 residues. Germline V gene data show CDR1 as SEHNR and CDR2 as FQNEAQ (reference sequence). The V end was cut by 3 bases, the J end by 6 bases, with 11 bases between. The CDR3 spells CASSLSGANGYTF. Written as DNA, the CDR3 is TGTGCCAGCAGCTTGTCGGGGGCGAATGGCTACACCTTC.

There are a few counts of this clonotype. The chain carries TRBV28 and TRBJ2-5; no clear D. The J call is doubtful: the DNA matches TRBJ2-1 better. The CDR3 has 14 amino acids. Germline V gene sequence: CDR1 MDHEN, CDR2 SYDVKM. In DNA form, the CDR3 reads TGTGCCAGCAGTTTCTCCCGGGCCCAAGAGACCCAGTTCTTC. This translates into CASSFSRAQETQFF.

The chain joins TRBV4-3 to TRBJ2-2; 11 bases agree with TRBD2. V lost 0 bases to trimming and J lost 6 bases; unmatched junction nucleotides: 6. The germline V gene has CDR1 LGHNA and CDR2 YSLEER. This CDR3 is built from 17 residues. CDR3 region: CASSQDLAGGWAGELFF. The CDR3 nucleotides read TGCGCCAGCAGCCAAGACCTAGCGGGAGGTTGGGCCGGGGAGCTGTTTTTT.

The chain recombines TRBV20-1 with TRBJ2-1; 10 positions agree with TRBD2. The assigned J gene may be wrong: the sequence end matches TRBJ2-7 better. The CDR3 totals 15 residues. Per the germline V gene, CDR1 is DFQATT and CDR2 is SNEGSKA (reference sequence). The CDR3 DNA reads TGCAGTGCTAGAGTCGCGCTAGCGGGGGTCTACGAGCAGTACTTC. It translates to CSARVALAGVYEQYF.

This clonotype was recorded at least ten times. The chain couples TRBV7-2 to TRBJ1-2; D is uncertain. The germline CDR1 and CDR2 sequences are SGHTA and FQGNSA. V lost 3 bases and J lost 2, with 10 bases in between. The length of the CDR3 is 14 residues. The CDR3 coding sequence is TGTGCCAGCAGCTTTCGGATCACCAACTATGGCTACACCTTC. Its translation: CASSFRITNYGYTF.

CDR3 loop: CASSPSRGGLDTEAFF. Here the CDR3 DNA reads TGCGCCAGCAGCCCGTCACGGGGAGGGTTGGACACTGAAGCTTTCTTT. This chain joins TRBV5-1 and TRBJ1-1; D gene uncertain. The CDR3 is made up of 16 amino acids. Trimming took off 4 bases at V and 3 bases at J, with 19 bases between the two ends. Germline CDR1 reads SGHRS; CDR2 reads YFSETQ.

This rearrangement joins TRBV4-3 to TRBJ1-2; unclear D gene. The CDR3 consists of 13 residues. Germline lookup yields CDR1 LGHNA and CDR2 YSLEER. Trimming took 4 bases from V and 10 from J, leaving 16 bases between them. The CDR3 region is CASSPSLHSYYTF. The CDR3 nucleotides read TGCGCCAGCAGCCCGAGTCTCCATTCGTACTACACCTTC.

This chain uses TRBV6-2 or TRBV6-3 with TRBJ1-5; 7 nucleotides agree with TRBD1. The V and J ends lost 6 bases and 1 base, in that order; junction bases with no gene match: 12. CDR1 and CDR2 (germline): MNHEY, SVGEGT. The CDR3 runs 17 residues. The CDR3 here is CASRYGGGGQSNQPQHF. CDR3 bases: TGTGCCAGCAGATACGGCGGGGGGGGACAGAGCAATCAGCCCCAGCATTTT.

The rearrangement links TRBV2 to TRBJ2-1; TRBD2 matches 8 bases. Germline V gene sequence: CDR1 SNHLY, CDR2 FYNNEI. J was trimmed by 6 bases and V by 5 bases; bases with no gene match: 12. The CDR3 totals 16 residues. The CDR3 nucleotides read TGTGCCAGCAGTCTGCCCGGGAAAAGCGGGAGCAATGAGCAGTTCTTC. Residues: CASSLPGKSGSNEQFF.

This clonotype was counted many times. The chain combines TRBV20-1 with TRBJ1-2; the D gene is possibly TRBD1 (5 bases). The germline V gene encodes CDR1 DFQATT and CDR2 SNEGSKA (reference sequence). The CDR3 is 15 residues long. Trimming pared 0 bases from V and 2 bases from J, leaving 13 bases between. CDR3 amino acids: CSARDLQGANYGYTF. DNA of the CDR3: TGCAGTGCTAGAGATCTTCAGGGTGCAAACTATGGCTACACCTTC.

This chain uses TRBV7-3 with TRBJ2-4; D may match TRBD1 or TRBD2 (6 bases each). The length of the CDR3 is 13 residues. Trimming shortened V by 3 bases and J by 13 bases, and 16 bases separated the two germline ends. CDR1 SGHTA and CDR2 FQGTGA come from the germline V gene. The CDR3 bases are TGTGCCAGCAGCTTGGGGGGCAGGAACGGGCAGTACTTC. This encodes CASSLGGRNGQYF.

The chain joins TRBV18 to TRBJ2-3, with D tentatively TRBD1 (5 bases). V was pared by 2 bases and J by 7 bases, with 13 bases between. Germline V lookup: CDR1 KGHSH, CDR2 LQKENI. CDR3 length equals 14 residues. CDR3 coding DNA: TGTGCCAGCTCACCATCCAGGACACAAAATACGCAGTATTTT. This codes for CASSPSRTQNTQYF. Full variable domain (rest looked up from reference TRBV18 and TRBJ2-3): NAGVMQNPRHLVRRRGQEARLRCSPMKGHSHVYWYRQLPEEGLKFMVYLQKENIIDESGMPKERFSAEFPKEGPSILRIQQVVRGDSAAYFCASSPSRTQNTQYFGPGTRLTVL.

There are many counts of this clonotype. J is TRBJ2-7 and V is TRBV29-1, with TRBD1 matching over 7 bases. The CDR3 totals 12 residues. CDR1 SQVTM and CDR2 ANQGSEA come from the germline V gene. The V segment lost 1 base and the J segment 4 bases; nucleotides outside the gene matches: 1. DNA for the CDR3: TGCAGCGTTGAAGGGACAGGATACGAGCAGTACTTC. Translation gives CSVEGTGYEQYF.

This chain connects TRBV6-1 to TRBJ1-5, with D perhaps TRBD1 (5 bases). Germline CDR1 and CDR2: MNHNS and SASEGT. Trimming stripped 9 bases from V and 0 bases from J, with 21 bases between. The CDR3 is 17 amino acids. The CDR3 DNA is TGTGCCAGTGTAAAAAAGACAGAGCTGTTTAGCAATCAGCCCCAGCATTTT. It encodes CASVKKTELFSNQPQHF.